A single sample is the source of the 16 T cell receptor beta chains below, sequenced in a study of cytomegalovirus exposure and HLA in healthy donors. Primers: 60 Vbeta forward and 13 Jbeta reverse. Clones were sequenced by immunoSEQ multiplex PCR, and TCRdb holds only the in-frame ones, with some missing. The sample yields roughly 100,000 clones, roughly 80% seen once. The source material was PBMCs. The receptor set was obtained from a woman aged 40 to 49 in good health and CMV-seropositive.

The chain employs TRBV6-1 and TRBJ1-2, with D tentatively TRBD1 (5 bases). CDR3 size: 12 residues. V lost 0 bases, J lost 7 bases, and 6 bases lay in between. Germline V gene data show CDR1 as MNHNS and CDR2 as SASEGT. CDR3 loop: CASSEAGLGYTF. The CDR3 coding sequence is TGTGCCAGCAGTGAAGCGGGGCTTGGCTACACCTTC.

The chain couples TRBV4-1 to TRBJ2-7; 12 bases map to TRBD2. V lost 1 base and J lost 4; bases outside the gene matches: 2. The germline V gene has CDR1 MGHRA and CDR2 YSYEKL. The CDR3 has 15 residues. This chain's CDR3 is CASSQAGLAGYEQYF. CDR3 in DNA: TGCGCCAGCAGCCAAGCGGGACTAGCGGGTTACGAGCAGTACTTC.

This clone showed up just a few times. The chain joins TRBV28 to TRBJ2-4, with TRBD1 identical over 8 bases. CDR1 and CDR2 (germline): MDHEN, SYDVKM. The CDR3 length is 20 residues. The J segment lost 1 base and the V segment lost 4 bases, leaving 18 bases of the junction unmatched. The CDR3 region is CASSYTGTGGGWAAKNIQYF. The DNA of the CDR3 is TGTGCCAGCAGTTACACCGGGACAGGTGGCGGGTGGGCGGCCAAAAACATTCAGTACTTC.

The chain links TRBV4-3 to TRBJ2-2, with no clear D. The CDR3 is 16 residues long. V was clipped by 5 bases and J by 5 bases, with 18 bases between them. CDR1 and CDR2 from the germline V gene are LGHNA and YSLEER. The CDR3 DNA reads TGCGCCAGCAGCAGTTTCCCAGCCGGGTTTACCGGGGAGCTGTTTTTT. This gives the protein CASSSFPAGFTGELFF.

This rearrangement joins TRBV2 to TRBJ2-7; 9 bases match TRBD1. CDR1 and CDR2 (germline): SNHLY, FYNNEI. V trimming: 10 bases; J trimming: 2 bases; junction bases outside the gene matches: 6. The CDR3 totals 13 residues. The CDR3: CATLGQGAYEQYF. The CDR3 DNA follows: TGTGCCACCCTGGGACAGGGCGCCTACGAGCAGTACTTC.

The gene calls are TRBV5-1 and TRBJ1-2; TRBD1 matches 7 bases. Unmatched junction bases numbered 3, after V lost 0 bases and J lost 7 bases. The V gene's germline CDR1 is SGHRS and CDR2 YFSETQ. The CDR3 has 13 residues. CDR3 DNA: TGCGCCAGCAGCTTGGTGGCAGGGGGTGGCTACACCTTC. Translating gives CASSLVAGGGYTF.

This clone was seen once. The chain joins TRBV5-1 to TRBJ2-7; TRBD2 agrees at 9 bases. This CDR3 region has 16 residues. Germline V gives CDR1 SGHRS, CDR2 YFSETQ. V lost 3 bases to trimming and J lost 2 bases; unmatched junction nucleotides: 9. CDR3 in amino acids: CASSWTLAGPPYEQYF. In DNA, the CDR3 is TGCGCCAGCAGCTGGACCCTAGCGGGGCCTCCCTACGAGCAGTACTTC.

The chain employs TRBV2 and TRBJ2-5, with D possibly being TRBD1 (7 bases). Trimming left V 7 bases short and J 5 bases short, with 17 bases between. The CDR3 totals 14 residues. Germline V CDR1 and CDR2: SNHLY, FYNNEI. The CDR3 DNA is TGTGCCAGCAAGGAGGGGGCTGAGGTGGAGACCCAGTACTTC. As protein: CASKEGAEVETQYF.

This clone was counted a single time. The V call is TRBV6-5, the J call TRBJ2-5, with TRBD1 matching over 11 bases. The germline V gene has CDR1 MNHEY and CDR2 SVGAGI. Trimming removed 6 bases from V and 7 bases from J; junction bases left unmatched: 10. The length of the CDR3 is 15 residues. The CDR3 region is CASSSTWTGGGTQYF. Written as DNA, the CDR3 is TGTGCCAGCAGCAGTACTTGGACAGGGGGCGGGACCCAGTACTTC.

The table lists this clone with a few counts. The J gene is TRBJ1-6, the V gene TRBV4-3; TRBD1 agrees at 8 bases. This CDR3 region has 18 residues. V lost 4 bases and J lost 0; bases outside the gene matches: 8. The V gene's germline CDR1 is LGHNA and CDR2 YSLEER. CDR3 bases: TGCGCCAGCAGCCTCTCCCGGACAGGGAGCTCCTATAATTCACCCCTCCACTTT. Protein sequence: CASSLSRTGSSYNSPLHF.

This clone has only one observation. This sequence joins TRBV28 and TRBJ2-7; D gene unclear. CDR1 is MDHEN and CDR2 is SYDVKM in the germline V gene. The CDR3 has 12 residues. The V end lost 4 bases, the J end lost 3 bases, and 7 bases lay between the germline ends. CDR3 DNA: TGTGCCAGCAGTTGGAGCTACTACGAGCAGTACTTC. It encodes CASSWSYYEQYF. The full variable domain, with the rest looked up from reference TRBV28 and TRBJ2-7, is DVKVTQSSRYLVKRTGEKVFLECVQDMDHENMFWYRQDPGLGLRLIYFSYDVKMKEKGDIPEGYSVSREKKERFSLILESASTNQTSMYLCASSWSYYEQYFGPGTRLTVT.

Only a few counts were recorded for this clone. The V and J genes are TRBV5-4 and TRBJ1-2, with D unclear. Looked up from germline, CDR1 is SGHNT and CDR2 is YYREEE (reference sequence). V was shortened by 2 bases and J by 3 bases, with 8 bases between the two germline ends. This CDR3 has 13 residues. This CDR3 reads CASSFSLDYGYTF. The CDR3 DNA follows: TGTGCCAGCAGCTTTAGTTTGGACTATGGCTACACCTTC.

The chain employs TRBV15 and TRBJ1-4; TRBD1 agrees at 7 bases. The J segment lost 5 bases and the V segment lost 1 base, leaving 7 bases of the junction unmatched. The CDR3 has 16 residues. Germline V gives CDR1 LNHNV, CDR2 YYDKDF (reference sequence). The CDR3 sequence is CATSRGGRGRNEKLFF. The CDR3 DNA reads TGTGCCACCAGCAGAGGGGGTAGGGGGCGAAATGAAAAACTGTTTTTT.

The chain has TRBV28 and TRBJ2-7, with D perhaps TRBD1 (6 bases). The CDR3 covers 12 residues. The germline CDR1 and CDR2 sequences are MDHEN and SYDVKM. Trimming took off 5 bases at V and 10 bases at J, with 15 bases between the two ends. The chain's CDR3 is CASSRGQGYQYF. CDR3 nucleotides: TGTGCCAGCAGTCGGGGACAAGGTTATCAGTACTTC.

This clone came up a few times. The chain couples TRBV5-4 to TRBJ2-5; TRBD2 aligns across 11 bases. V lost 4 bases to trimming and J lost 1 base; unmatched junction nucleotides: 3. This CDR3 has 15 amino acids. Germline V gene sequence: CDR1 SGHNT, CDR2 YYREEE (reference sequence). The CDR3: CASSPGTSGQETQYF. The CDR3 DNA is TGTGCCAGCAGCCCAGGGACTAGCGGCCAAGAGACCCAGTACTTC.

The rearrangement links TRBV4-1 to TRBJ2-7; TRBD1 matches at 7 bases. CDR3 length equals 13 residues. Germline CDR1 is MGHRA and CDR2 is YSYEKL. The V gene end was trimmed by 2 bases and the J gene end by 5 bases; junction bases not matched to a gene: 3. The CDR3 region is CASSQIDRDEQYF. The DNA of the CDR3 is TGCGCCAGCAGCCAAATAGACAGGGACGAGCAGTACTTC.